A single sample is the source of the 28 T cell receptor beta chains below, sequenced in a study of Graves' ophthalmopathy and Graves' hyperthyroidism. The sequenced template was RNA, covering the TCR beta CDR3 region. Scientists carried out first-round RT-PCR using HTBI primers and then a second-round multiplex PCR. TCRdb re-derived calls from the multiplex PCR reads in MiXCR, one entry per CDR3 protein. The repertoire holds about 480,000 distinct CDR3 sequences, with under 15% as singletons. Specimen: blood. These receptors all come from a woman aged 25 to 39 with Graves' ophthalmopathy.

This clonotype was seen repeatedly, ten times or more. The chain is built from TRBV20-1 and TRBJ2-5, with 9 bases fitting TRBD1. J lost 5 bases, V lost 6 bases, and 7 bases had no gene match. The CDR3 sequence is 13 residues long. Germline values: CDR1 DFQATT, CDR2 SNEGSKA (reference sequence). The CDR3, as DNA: TGCAGTGCCTTTCTGGACAGGGGTGAGACCCAGTACTTC. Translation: CSAFLDRGETQYF.

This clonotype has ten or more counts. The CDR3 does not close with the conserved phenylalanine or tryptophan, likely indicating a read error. DNA for the CDR3: TGTGCCAGCACCTGGGCAACTCCCTGGGGCAATCAGCCCCAGCATTCT. It is translated as CASTWATPWGNQPQHS. The chain joins TRBV6-1 to TRBJ1-5; D is undetermined. Trimming shortened V by 7 bases and J by 2 bases, and 18 bases separated the two germline ends. Germline V lookup: CDR1 MNHNS, CDR2 SASEGT. The CDR3 spans 16 residues.

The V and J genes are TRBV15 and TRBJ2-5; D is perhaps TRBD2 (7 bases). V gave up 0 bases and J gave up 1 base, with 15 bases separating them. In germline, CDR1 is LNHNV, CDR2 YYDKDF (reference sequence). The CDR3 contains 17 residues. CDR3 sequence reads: CATSRDDEGGIQETQYF. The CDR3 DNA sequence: TGTGCCACCAGCAGAGATGATGAGGGGGGGATCCAAGAGACCCAGTACTTC.

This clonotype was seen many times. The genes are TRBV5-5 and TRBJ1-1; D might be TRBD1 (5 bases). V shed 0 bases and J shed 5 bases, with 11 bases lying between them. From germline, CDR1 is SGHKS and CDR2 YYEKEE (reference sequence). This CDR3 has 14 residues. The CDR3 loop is CASSLGGRRTEAFF. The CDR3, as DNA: TGTGCCAGCAGCTTGGGGGGGAGGCGGACTGAAGCTTTCTTT.

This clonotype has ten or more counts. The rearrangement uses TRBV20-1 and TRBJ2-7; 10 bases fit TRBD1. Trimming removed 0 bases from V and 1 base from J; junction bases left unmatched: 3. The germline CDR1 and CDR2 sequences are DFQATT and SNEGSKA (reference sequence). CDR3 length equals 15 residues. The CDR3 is CSAREGTGDSYEQYF. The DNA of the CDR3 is TGCAGTGCTAGAGAGGGGACAGGGGATTCCTACGAGCAGTACTTC.

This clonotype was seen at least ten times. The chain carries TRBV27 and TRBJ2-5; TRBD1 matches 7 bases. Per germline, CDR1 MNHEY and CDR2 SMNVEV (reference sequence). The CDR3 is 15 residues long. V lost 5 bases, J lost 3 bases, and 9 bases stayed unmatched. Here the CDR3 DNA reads TGTGCCAGCAGTGCGACAGGGAGCCCGAAAGAGACCCAGTACTTC. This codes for CASSATGSPKETQYF.

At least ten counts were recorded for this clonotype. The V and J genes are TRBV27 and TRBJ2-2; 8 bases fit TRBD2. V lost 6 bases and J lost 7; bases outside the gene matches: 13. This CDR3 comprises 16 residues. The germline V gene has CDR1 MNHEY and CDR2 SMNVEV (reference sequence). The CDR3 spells CASSIPRAGVFGELFF. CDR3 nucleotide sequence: TGTGCCAGCAGCATCCCCAGAGCGGGAGTATTCGGGGAGCTGTTTTTT.

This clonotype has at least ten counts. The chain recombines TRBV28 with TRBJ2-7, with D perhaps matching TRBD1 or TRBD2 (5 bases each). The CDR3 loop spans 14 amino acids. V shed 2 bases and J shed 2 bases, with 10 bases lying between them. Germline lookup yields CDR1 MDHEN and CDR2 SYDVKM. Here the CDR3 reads CASSLGREPYEQYF. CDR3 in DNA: TGTGCCAGCAGTTTAGGCAGGGAGCCCTACGAGCAGTACTTC.

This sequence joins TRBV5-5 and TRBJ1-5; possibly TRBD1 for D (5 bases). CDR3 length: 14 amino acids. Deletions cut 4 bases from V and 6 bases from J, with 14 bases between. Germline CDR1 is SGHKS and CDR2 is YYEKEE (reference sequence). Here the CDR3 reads CASSDRRGGQPQHF. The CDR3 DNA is TGTGCCAGCAGCGATCGACGGGGGGGTCAGCCCCAGCATTTT.

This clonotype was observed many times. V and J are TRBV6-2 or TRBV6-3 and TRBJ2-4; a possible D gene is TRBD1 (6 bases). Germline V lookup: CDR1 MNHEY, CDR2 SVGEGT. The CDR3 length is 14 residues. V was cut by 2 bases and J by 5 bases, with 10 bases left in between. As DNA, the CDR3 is TGTGCCAGCAGTTACGCAGGGGTTGAAAACATTCAGTACTTC. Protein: CASSYAGVENIQYF.

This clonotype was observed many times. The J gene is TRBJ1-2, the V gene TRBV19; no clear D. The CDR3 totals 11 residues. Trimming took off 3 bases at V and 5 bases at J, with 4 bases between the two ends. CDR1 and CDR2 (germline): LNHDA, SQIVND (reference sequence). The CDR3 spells CASSIGYGYTF. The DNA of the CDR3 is TGTGCCAGTAGTATCGGATATGGCTACACCTTC.

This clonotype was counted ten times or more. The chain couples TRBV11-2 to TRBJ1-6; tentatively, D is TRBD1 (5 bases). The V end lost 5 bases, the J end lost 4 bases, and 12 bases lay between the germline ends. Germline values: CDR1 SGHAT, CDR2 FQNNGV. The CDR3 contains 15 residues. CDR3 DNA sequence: TGTGCCAGCAGCCTCGACAGCAATTATAATTCACCCCTCCACTTT. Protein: CASSLDSNYNSPLHF.

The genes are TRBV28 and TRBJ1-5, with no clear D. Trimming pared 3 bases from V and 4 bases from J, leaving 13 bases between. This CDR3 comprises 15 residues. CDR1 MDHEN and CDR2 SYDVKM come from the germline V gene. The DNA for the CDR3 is TGTGCCAGCAGTTTTACGGGGTATCGGAATCAGCCCCAGCATTTT. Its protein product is CASSFTGYRNQPQHF.

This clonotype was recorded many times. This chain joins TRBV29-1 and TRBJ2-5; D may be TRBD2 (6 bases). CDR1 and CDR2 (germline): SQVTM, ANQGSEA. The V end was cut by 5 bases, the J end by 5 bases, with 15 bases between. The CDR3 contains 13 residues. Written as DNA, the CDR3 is TGCAGCGTTTTCTCGGGAGTCAGGGAGACCCAGTACTTC. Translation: CSVFSGVRETQYF.

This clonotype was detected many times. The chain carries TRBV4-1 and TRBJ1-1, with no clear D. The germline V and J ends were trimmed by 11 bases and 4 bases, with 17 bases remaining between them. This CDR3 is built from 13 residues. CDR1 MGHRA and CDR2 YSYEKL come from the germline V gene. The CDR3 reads CAGRRPGGTEAFF. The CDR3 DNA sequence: TGCGCCGGACGGCGCCCGGGAGGCACTGAAGCTTTCTTT.

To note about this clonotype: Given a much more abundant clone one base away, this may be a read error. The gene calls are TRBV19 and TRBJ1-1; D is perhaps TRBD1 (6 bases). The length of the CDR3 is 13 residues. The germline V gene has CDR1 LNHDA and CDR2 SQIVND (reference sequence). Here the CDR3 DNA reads TGTGCCAGTAGGATGGGGGCGAACACTGAAGCTTGCTTT. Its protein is CASRMGANTEACF.

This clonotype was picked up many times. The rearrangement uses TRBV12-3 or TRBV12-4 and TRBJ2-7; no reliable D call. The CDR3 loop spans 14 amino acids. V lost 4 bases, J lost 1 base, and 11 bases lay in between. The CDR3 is CASSSRPRSYEQYF. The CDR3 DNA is TGTGCCAGCAGTTCTAGACCGCGATCCTACGAGCAGTACTTC.

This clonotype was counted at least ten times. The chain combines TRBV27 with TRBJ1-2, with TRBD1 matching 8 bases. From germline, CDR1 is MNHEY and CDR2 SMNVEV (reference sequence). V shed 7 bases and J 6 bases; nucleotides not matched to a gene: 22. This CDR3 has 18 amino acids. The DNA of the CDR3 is TGTGCCAGCACGTCCCTGAGGCAGGGGGCCCGTGGGAGGGATGGCTACACCTTC. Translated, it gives CASTSLRQGARGRDGYTF.

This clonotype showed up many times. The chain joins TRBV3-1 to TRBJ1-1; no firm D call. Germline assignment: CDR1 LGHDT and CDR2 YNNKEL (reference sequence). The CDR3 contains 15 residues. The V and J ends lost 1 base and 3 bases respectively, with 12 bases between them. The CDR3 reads CASSQAGWTDTEAFF. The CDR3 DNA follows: TGTGCCAGCAGCCAAGCTGGGTGGACCGACACTGAAGCTTTCTTT.

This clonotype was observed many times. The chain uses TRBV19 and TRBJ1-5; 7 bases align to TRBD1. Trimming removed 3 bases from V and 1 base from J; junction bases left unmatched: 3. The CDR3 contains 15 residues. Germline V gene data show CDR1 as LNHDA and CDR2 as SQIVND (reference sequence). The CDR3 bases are TGTGCCAGTAGTATTCGGGACAGAAGCAATCAGCCCCAGCATTTT. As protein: CASSIRDRSNQPQHF.

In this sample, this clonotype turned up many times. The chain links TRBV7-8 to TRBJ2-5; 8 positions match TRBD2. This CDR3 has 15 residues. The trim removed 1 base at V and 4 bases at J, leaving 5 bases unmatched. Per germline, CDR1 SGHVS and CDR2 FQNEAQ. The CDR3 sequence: CASSLVVLAGETQYF. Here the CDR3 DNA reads TGTGCCAGCAGCTTAGTAGTCCTAGCGGGAGAGACCCAGTACTTC.

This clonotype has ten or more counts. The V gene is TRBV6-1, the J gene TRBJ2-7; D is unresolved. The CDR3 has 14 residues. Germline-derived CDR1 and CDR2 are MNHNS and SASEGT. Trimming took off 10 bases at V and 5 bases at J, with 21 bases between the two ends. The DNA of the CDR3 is TGTGCCATTGAGCCTCAGGTCCTGGGTGACGAGCAGTACTTC. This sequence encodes CAIEPQVLGDEQYF.

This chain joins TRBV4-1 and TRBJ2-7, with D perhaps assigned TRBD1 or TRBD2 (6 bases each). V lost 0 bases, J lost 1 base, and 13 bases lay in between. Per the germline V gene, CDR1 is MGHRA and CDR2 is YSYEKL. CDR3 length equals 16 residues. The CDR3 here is CASSQDGGGQSYEQYF. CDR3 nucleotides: TGCGCCAGCAGCCAAGATGGTGGGGGGCAATCCTACGAGCAGTACTTC.

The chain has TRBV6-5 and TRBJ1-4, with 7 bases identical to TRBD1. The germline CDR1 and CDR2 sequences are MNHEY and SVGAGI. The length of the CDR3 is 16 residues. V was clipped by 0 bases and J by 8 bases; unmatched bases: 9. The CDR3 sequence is CASSYSYGRGTEKLFF. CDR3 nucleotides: TGTGCCAGCAGTTACTCGTATGGCAGGGGGACGGAAAAACTGTTTTTT.

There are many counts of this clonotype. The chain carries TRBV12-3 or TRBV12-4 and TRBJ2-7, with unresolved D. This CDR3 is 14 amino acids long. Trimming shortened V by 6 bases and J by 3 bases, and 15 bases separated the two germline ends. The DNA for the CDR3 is TGTGCCAGCAGCCCCCCCGGCCAATACTACGAGCAGTACTTC. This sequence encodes CASSPPGQYYEQYF.

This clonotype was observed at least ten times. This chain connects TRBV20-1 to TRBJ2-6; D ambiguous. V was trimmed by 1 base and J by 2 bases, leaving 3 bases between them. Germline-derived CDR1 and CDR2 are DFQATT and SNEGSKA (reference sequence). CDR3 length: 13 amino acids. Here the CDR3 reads CSARAAGANVLTF. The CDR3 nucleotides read TGCAGTGCTAGAGCAGCTGGGGCCAACGTCCTGACTTTC.

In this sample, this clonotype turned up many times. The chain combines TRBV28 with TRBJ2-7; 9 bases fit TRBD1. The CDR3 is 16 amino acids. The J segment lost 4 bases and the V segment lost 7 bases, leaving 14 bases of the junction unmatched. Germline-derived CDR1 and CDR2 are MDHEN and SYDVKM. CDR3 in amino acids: CASTPGTGTQLYEQYF. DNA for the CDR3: TGTGCCAGCACGCCCGGGACAGGGACCCAATTGTACGAGCAGTACTTC.

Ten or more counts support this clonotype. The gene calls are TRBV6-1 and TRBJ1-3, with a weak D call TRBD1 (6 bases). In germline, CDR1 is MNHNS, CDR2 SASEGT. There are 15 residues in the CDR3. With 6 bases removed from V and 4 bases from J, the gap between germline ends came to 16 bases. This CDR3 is CASSPRGETGNTIYF. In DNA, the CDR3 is TGTGCCAGCAGCCCCAGGGGAGAAACAGGAAACACCATATATTTT.